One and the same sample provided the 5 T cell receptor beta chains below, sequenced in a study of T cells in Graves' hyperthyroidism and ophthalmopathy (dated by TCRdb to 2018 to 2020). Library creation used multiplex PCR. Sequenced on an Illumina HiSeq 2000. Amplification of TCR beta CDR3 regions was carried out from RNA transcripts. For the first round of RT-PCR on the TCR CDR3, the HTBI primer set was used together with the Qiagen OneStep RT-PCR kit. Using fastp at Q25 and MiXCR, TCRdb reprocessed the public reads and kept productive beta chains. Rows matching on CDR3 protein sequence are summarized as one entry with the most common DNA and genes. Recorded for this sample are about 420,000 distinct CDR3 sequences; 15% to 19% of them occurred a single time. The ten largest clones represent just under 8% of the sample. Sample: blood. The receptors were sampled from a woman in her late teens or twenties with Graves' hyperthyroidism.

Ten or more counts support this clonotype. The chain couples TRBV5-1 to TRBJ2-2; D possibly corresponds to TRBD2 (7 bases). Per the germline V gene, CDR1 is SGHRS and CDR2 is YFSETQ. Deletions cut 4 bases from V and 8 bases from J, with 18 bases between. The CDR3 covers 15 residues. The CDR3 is CASSPEGGARGELFF. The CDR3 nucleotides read TGCGCCAGCAGCCCGGAAGGGGGGGCGCGAGGGGAGCTGTTTTTT.

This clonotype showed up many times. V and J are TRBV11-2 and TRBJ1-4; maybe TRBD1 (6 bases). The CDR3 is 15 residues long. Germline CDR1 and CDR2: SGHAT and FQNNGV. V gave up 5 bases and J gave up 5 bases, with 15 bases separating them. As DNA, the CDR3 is TGTGCCAGCAGCCTCGGACAGATATACAATGAAAAACTGTTTTTT. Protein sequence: CASSLGQIYNEKLFF.

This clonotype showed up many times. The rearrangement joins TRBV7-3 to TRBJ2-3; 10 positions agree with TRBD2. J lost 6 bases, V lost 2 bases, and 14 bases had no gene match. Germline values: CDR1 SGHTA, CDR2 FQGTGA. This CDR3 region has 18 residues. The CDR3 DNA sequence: TGTGCCAGCAGCTTATGGGCTAGCGGGAGTGGGAGTGGCGATACGCAGTATTTT. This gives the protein CASSLWASGSGSGDTQYF.

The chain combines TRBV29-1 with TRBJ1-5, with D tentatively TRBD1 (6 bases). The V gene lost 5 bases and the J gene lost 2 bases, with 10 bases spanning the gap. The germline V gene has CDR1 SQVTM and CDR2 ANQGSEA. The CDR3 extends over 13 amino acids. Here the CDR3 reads CSVRGGRNQPQHF. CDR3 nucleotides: TGCAGCGTTAGAGGGGGGCGCAATCAGCCCCAGCATTTT.

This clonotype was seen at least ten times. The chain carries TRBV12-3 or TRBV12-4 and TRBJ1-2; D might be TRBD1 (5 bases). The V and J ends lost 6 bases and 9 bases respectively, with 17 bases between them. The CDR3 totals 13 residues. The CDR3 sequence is CASSRNSGTSYTF. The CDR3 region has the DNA TGTGCCAGCAGCAGGAATTCGGGGACGAGCTACACCTTC.